Listed below are T cell receptor beta chains from one sample, sequenced in a study of shared clonotypes between healthy human individuals. Profiling relied on immunoSEQ multiplex PCR, and the TCRdb table lists in-frame clones only, not all of them. The repertoire holds about 330,000 clones, with roughly 70% as singletons. Source material: memory CD4+ T cells sorted from blood. The source is a man between 25 and 39 years old in good health. Each CDR3 is given with its conserved first and last residue.

cdr3_aa: CASSEVVLLAGVMTQYF
v_call: TRBV10-2
j_call: TRBJ2-5

cdr3_aa: CASSSPTRWDPPGELFF
v_call: TRBV28
j_call: TRBJ2-2

cdr3_aa: CASGSRGTGYTF
v_call: TRBV7-3
j_call: TRBJ1-2

cdr3_aa: CASSETGSYNEQFF
v_call: TRBV2
j_call: TRBJ2-1

cdr3_aa: CASRTSGSGEQYF
v_call: TRBV2
j_call: TRBJ2-7

cdr3_aa: CASSLRSNTGELFF
v_call: TRBV4-3
j_call: TRBJ2-2

cdr3_aa: CASSPGRTVGNTIYF
v_call: TRBV5-1
j_call: TRBJ1-3

cdr3_aa: CASSSTQRALLDEQFF
v_call: TRBV27
j_call: TRBJ2-1

cdr3_aa: CASRAGTGRSGANVLTF
v_call: TRBV2
j_call: TRBJ2-6

cdr3_aa: CASSFQGSTDTQYF
v_call: TRBV28
j_call: TRBJ2-3

cdr3_aa: CASSEGLSGRGAYEQYF
v_call: TRBV2
j_call: TRBJ2-7

cdr3_aa: CAWSVNRGLGYTF
v_call: TRBV30
j_call: TRBJ1-2

cdr3_aa: CASSKGDRYTDTQYF
v_call: TRBV14
j_call: TRBJ2-3

cdr3_aa: CASRGGRNTEAFF
v_call: TRBV10-3
j_call: TRBJ1-1

cdr3_aa: CASRGIRQGNNQPQHF
v_call: TRBV19
j_call: TRBJ1-5

cdr3_aa: CASSRPKDTQYF
v_call: TRBV27
j_call: TRBJ2-3

cdr3_aa: CPTSNSYEQYF
v_call: TRBV7-9
j_call: TRBJ2-7

cdr3_aa: CASSPLAGGLKDTQYF
v_call: TRBV18
j_call: TRBJ2-3

cdr3_aa: CASTVTGFRNGYTF
v_call: TRBV28
j_call: TRBJ1-2

cdr3_aa: CASSPPGTGANTGELFF
v_call: TRBV18
j_call: TRBJ2-2

cdr3_aa: CSVEADSYEQYF
v_call: TRBV29-1
j_call: TRBJ2-7

cdr3_aa: CASSPPGSSGDNEQFF
v_call: TRBV18
j_call: TRBJ2-1

cdr3_aa: CATSIPSGRAGETQYF
v_call: TRBV15
j_call: TRBJ2-5

cdr3_aa: CASSVGAGATYEQYF
v_call: TRBV9
j_call: TRBJ2-7

cdr3_aa: CASSQANLGGSRYEQYF
v_call: TRBV4-1
j_call: TRBJ2-7

cdr3_aa: CATSRDSPNEQFF
v_call: TRBV15
j_call: TRBJ2-1

cdr3_aa: CASSLSPGTRYNEQFF
v_call: TRBV5-1
j_call: TRBJ2-1

cdr3_aa: CASSSSTIQETQYF
v_call: TRBV7-8
j_call: TRBJ2-5

cdr3_aa: CASSLGWGSSGGNEQFF
v_call: TRBV7-2
j_call: TRBJ2-1

cdr3_aa: CASAPEVIRKNIQYF
v_call: TRBV28
j_call: TRBJ2-4

cdr3_aa: CASSPGRATYEQYF
v_call: TRBV7-2
j_call: TRBJ2-7

cdr3_aa: CSVAQGHEQYF
v_call: TRBV29-1
j_call: TRBJ2-7

cdr3_aa: CASSYGGTQWETQYF
v_call: TRBV6-5
j_call: TRBJ2-5

cdr3_aa: CASSQDSAGTPQQFF
v_call: TRBV4-3
j_call: TRBJ2-1

cdr3_aa: CASSPDGYSYEQYF
v_call: TRBV14
j_call: TRBJ2-7

cdr3_aa: CASRKGLVGTDTQYF
v_call: TRBV5-6
j_call: TRBJ2-3

cdr3_aa: CASSLPGTAYEQYF
v_call: TRBV28
j_call: TRBJ2-7

cdr3_aa: CAWNPGNTGELFF
v_call: TRBV30
j_call: TRBJ2-2

cdr3_aa: CASSRNLGTEETQYF
v_call: TRBV4-3
j_call: TRBJ2-5

cdr3_aa: CASSLRDSFSNEQFF
v_call: TRBV11-1
j_call: TRBJ2-1

cdr3_aa: CASRASLLADTQYF
v_call: TRBV2
j_call: TRBJ2-3

cdr3_aa: CASSLGRTGPNEQFF
v_call: TRBV5-1
j_call: TRBJ2-1

cdr3_aa: CASSQGGLAGGPGADTQYF
v_call: TRBV4-3
j_call: TRBJ2-3

cdr3_aa: CASSIASSSYNEQFF
v_call: TRBV27
j_call: TRBJ2-1

cdr3_aa: CASSSSGATGVHNYGYTF
v_call: TRBV5-1
j_call: TRBJ1-2

cdr3_aa: CASSGEDTQYF
v_call: TRBV2
j_call: TRBJ2-3